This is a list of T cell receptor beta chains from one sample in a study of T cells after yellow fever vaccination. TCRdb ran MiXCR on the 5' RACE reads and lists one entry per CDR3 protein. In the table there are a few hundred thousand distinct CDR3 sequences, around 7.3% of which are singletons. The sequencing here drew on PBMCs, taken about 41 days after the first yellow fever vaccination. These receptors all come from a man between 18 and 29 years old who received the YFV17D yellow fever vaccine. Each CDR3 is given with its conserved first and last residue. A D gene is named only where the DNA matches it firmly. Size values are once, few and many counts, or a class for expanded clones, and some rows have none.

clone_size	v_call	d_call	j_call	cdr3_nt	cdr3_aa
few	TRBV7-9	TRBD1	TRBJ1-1	TGTGCCAGCAGGACAGGGGGAGGCACTGAAGCTTTCTTT	CASRTGGGTEAFF
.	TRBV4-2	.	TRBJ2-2	TGTGCCAGCAGCCAAGGGGCCCTGGGACTCGGAAACACCGGGGAGCTGTTTTTT	CASSQGALGLGNTGELFF
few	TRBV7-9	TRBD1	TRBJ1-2	TGTGCCAGCAGCCCGAGACAGGGTTGGGACTATGGCTACACCTTC	CASSPRQGWDYGYTF
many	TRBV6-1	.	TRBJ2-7	TGTGCCAGCAGCTCCACGGGTTCAACCTACGAGCAGTACTTC	CASSSTGSTYEQYF
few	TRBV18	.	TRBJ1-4	TGTGCCAGCTCACCAGTCAGAACTAATGAAAAACTGTTTTTT	CASSPVRTNEKLFF
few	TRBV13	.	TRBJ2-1	TGTGCCAGCAGCCGCGTGGGGGGCCCCTACAATGAGCAGTTCTTC	CASSRVGGPYNEQFF
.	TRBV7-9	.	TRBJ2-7	TGTGCCGTCAGCTTGGGGCTCCGAGGATCGGGCTACGAGCAGTACTTC	CAVSLGLRGSGYEQYF
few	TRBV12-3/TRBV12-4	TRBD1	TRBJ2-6	TGTGCCAGCAGCGCGGGACAGGTCCACTCTGGGGCCAACGTCCTGACTTTC	CASSAGQVHSGANVLTF
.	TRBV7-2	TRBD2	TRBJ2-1	TGTGCCAGCAGCTTAGCGCTAGCTAGCGGGAATGAGCAGTTCTTC	CASSLALASGNEQFF
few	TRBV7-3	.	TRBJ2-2	TGTGCCAGCAGCTTAACAGGTTTAGTGGGTCCCGGGGAGCTGTTTTTT	CASSLTGLVGPGELFF
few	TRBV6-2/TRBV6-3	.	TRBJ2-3	TGTGCCAGCAGTGCCCCTGGCGGTTCCACAGATACGCAGTATTTT	CASSAPGGSTDTQYF
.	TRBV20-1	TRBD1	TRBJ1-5	TGCAGTGCGGCACGGGACAGCCTAAATGAGCCCCAGCATTTT	CSAARDSLNEPQHF
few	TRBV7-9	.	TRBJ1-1	TGTGCCAGCAGCTTATTGGGGGCTATTTTCGTAACTGAAGCTTTCTTT	CASSLLGAIFVTEAFF
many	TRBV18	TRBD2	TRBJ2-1	TGTGCCAGCTCACCACTCCGAGCGGGGGGCAGGGCCGGGGAGCAGTTCTTC	CASSPLRAGGRAGEQFF
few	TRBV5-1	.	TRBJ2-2	TGCGCCAGCAGCTTGGCTCAGGGCATGACCGGGGAGCTGTTTTTT	CASSLAQGMTGELFF
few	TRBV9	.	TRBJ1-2	TGTGCCAGCAGCGTAGGGGAACAGGGATACTATGGCTACACCTTC	CASSVGEQGYYGYTF
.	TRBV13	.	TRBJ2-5	TGTGCCAGCAGCCCCCCCCCCCAACGGGACAACCAAGAGACCCAGTACTTC	CASSPPPQRDNQETQYF
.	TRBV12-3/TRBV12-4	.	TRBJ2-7	TGTGCCAGCAGTTTAGGGGGCAGGTTAAACTACGAGCAGTACTTC	CASSLGGRLNYEQYF
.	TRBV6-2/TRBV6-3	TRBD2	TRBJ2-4	TGTGCCAGCATCCAGTCGGGGGGGAACATTCAGTACTTC	CASIQSGGNIQYF
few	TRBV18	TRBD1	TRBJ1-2	TGTGCCAGCTCGGGACAGGGGGCGGATGGCTACACCTTC	CASSGQGADGYTF
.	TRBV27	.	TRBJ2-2	TGTGCCAGCAGTCCGCTTCTGGGGTTGAACACCGGGGAGCTGTTTTTT	CASSPLLGLNTGELFF
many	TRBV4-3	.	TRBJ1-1	TGCGCCAGCAGCCAAGCTCGGGGCTATGAAGCTTTCTTT	CASSQARGYEAFF
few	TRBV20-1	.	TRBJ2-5	TGCAGTGCTGTCCCCGCTGGGGAGCGGGAGACCCAGTACTTC	CSAVPAGERETQYF
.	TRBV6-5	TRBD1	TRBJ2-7	TGTGCCAGCAGCAAGACAGGGGGCGCATGGTACGAGCAGTACTTC	CASSKTGGAWYEQYF
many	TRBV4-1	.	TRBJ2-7	TGCGCCAGCAGCCAAGGGAGGGCCGGGACAACGACCTACGAGCAGTACTTC	CASSQGRAGTTTYEQYF
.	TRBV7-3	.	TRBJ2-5	TGTGCCAGCAGCACAACAAACCCGGGACCAATGAACTTC	CASSTTNPGPMNF
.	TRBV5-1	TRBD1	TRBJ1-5	TGCGCCAGCAGCTGGACAGGGGGTTACAATCAGCCCCAGCATTTT	CASSWTGGYNQPQHF
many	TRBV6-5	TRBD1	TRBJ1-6	TGTGCCAGCAGTAGGACAGGGATGCGTTCACCCCTCCACTTT	CASSRTGMRSPLHF
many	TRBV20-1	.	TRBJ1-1	TGCAGTGCTAGAGACAGGGGGAACACTGAAGCTTTCTTT	CSARDRGNTEAFF
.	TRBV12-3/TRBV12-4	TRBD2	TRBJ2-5	TGTGCCAGCAAGAAGAGGGAGGGCGGGACCCAGTACTTC	CASKKREGGTQYF
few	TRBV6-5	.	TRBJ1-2	TGTGCCAGCGGCCGGGCCAATGGCTACACCTTC	CASGRANGYTF
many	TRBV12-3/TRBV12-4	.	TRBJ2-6	TGTGCCAGCAGTTTCGAATCTGGGGCCAACGTCCTGACTTTC	CASSFESGANVLTF